This T cell receptor beta chain was sequenced for a study of blood T cells in healthy people across ages. The second PCR ran about 6 to 12 cycles with a sample-barcoded 5' primer and J-beta primers. TCRdb reprocessed the 5' RACE reads via MiXCR and lists one record per CDR3 protein. Here the sample spans approximately 900,000 distinct CDR3 sequences, roughly 50% being singletons. Each individual donor underwent a draw of 8 to 10 milliliters of peripheral blood. Germline V lookup: CDR1 WSHSY, CDR2 SAAADI. The CDR3 has 14 residues. J gave up 6 bases and V 4 bases, and 4 bases lay outside the gene matches. This clonotype was detected only a few times. Its specificity is unknown. Study-level points and caveats: PBMCs that were unsorted prevented a conclusive naive versus antigen-experienced comparison. Per-million-T-cell TCR beta diversity fell roughly linearly with age.

The receptor comes from a man aged 25-45 years in good health. This chain uses TRBV10-2 with TRBJ2-3, with TRBD2 matching over 10 bases. Sample: blood. CDR3 amino acids: CASSVAGGPDTQYF. The CDR3 region has the DNA TGCGCCAGCAGTGTAGCGGGGGGACCGGATACGCAGTATTTT.